Shown below are 14 T cell receptor beta chains from a single sample sequenced in a study of beta chain features in type 1 diabetes. The authors reverse transcribed all of the isolated RNA, so sequencing captured expressed TCRB transcripts. TCRdb's table, derived via immunoSEQ multiplex PCR, lists solely in-frame clones and lacks some. The data show about 320,000 clones, around 13% seen once. Sequencing used central memory CD4+ T cells from blood. These receptors all come from a man in his thirties or forties in good health.

The chain joins TRBV4-2 to TRBJ2-7, with no clear D. This CDR3 has 15 amino acids. Germline V CDR1 and CDR2: LGHNA, YNFKEQ. V lost 5 bases and J lost 2, with 16 bases in between. The DNA for the CDR3 is TGTGCCAGCAGCGGCTTTGGGCGAACCCCCTACGAGCAGTACTTC. Its translation: CASSGFGRTPYEQYF.

The chain is built from TRBV7-9 and TRBJ1-4; possible D gene TRBD1, 5 bases. Germline CDR1 and CDR2: SEHNR and FQNEAQ (reference sequence). The CDR3 has 14 residues. V was pared by 5 bases and J by 3 bases, with 10 bases between. The CDR3 here is CASSLGLPNEKLFF. Written as DNA, the CDR3 is TGTGCCAGCAGCCTGGGGCTACCTAATGAAAAACTGTTTTTT.

V usage is TRBV10-1 and J usage is TRBJ2-7; tentative D call: TRBD2 (5 bases). The V gene's germline CDR1 is WNHNN and CDR2 SYGVQD (reference sequence). The germline V and J ends were trimmed by 7 bases and 7 bases, with 23 bases remaining between them. CDR3 length equals 15 residues. CDR3 residues: CASTLICVGVREQYF. As DNA, the CDR3 is TGCGCCAGCACGCTGATCTGTGTCGGGGTGAGGGAGCAGTACTTC.

This clone was detected a few times. A read error likely explains this, since a far larger clone differs by one base. The sample contains more than one DNA sequence encoding this CDR3. V and J are TRBV30 and TRBJ2-5; TRBD2 is a possible D gene (5 bases). In germline, CDR1 is GTSNPN, CDR2 SVGIG (reference sequence). This CDR3 has 13 amino acids. Trimming removed 4 bases at V and 5 bases at J, with 14 bases between. The CDR3 sequence is CAWTGRRRETQYF. In DNA form, the CDR3 reads TGTGCCTGGACGGGCCGGAGGAGGGAGACCCAGTACTTC.

V and J are TRBV11-1 and TRBJ2-3, with no clear D. The CDR3 has 19 residues. Trimming shortened V by 1 base and J by 0 bases, and 20 bases separated the two germline ends. CDR1 is SGHAT and CDR2 is FQDESV in the germline V gene (reference sequence). The CDR3 loop reads CASSLGGSRYRYSTDTQYF. CDR3 sequence (DNA): TGTGCCAGCAGCTTAGGCGGCAGCAGGTATCGTTATAGCACAGATACGCAGTATTTT.

V gene TRBV7-6 combines with J gene TRBJ1-1; 7 nucleotides line up with TRBD1. The CDR3 is made up of 14 amino acids. J was trimmed by 0 bases and V by 5 bases; bases with no gene match: 3. Germline-derived CDR1 and CDR2 are SGHVS and FNYEAQ. CDR3 protein: CASSLQGMNTEAFF. The CDR3 coding sequence is TGTGCCAGCAGCCTACAGGGGATGAACACTGAAGCTTTCTTT. Looking up the rest from reference TRBV7-6 and TRBJ1-1 gives the full variable domain: GAGVSQSPRYKVTKRGQDVALRCDPISGHVSLYWYRQALGQGPEFLTYFNYEAQQDKSGLPNDRFSAERPEGSISTLTIQRTEQRDSAMYRCASSLQGMNTEAFFGQGTRLTVV.

The table lists this clone with a few counts. This chain links TRBV7-9 with TRBJ1-2, with D possibly TRBD1 on 5 matching bases. The CDR3 totals 16 residues. Looked up from germline, CDR1 is SEHNR and CDR2 is FQNEAQ (reference sequence). V was pared by 2 bases and J by 3 bases, with 16 bases between. As DNA, the CDR3 is TGTGCCAGCAGCTTATCAGGGCTTGGATCGTACTATGGCTACACCTTC. Translated, it gives CASSLSGLGSYYGYTF.

This clone has a handful of counts. This chain connects TRBV6-1 to TRBJ2-7; 8 nucleotides match TRBD1. The germline V gene has CDR1 MNHNS and CDR2 SASEGT. The CDR3 loop spans 13 amino acids. Trimming removed 5 bases from V and 3 bases from J; junction bases left unmatched: 3. The CDR3 DNA sequence: TGTGCCAGCAGTCGGGACAGGAACTACGAGCAGTACTTC. This codes for CASSRDRNYEQYF.

A note on this clone: No DNA is shown, since the ends of the CDR3 on it are uncertain; the CDR3 is the one TCRdb lists. The same CDR3 arises from other DNA sequences in this sample as well. This rearrangement joins TRBV7-3 to TRBJ2-6; TRBD1, the table's D call, was not compared with the DNA. The CDR3 is 17 residues long, ends included. The germline CDR1 and CDR2 sequences are SGHTA and FQGTGA. This chain's CDR3 is CASSIREVGSGANVLTF.

The rearrangement links TRBV11-1 to TRBJ1-1; D uncertain. V was cut by 2 bases and J by 8 bases, with 18 bases left in between. Germline V gives CDR1 SGHAT, CDR2 FQDESV (reference sequence). The CDR3 contains 15 residues. The DNA for the CDR3 is TGTGCCAGCAGCTTAAACCTTATTTCACCGGAGGAAGCTTTCTTT. Translating gives CASSLNLISPEEAFF.

V gene TRBV5-1 combines with J gene TRBJ2-7; D is unresolved. The germline V and J ends were trimmed by 4 bases and 12 bases, with 14 bases remaining between them. The CDR3 runs to 11 residues. From germline, CDR1 is SGHRS and CDR2 YFSETQ. The DNA of the CDR3 is TGCGCCAGCAGCACTGAACAGACAATGTACTTC. It specifies CASSTEQTMYF.

The sample holds a few counts of this clone. The chain joins TRBV6-5 to TRBJ1-2, with D possibly TRBD1 on 5 matching bases. The CDR3 is 13 residues long. Trimming took off 0 bases at V and 6 bases at J, with 8 bases between the two ends. From germline, CDR1 is MNHEY and CDR2 SVGAGI. CDR3 sequence reads: CASSYSRENGYTF. The CDR3 DNA reads as TGTGCCAGCAGTTACTCCAGGGAGAATGGCTACACCTTC.

The chain combines TRBV9 with TRBJ2-5; the D gene is possibly TRBD2 (5 bases). The CDR3 is 16 amino acids. Germline CDR1 is SGDLS and CDR2 is YYNGEE. V shed 0 bases and J shed 5 bases, with 17 bases lying between them. The CDR3 DNA is TGTGCCAGCAGCGTAGGGTCCACTAGAGATTGGGAGACCCAGTACTTC. Translating it yields CASSVGSTRDWETQYF.

This clone has at least ten counts. The chain links TRBV7-2 to TRBJ1-3; D ambiguous. Germline-derived CDR1 and CDR2 are SGHTA and FQGNSA. CDR3 length: 16 residues. V dropped 1 base and J dropped 0 bases, with 10 bases sitting between them. The CDR3 spells CASSLGGVVSGNTIYF. CDR3 nucleotides: TGTGCCAGCAGCTTAGGCGGAGTTGTCTCTGGAAACACCATATATTTT. Using reference TRBV7-2 and TRBJ1-3 for the parts outside the CDR3, the full variable domain is GAGVSQSPSNKVTEKGKDVELRCDPISGHTALYWYRQSLGQGLEFLIYFQGNSAPDKSGLPSDRFSAERTGGSVSTLTIQRTQQEDSAVYLCASSLGGVVSGNTIYFGEGSWLTVV.